These 24 T cell receptor beta chains originate from one sample sequenced in a study of T cell repertoires in cytomegalovirus infection. TCRdb ran MiXCR on the reads and lists one entry per CDR3 protein. Of around 100,000 distinct CDR3 sequences in the sample, about 25% were seen once. The sample was CD8+ T cells from PBMCs. These receptors originate from a human donor in good health (CMV status not recorded). Some clones in this sample may be carry-over from other donors' samples.

The chain joins TRBV29-1 to TRBJ2-1; the match to TRBD2 covers 8 bases. CDR3 length equals 16 residues. Germline loops: CDR1 SQVTM, CDR2 ANQGSEA. V dropped 1 base and J dropped 8; count of bases not matched to a gene: 13. The CDR3 loop is CSVEGASGGLGDEQFF. The CDR3 region has the DNA TGCAGCGTTGAAGGGGCCAGCGGGGGCCTTGGGGATGAGCAGTTCTTC.

The J gene is TRBJ2-3, the V gene TRBV30; 8 bases map to TRBD1. Germline CDR1 GTSNPN, CDR2 SVGIG (reference sequence). The CDR3 extends over 16 amino acids. V lost 5 bases and J lost 2; bases outside the gene matches: 12. Written as DNA, the CDR3 is TGTGCCTGGGATCGATACGACAGGGGATCCACAGATACGCAGTATTTT. Protein sequence: CAWDRYDRGSTDTQYF.

The J gene is TRBJ2-2, the V gene TRBV3-1; 9 bases match TRBD1. The CDR3 covers 15 residues. Unmatched junction bases numbered 4, after V lost 1 base and J lost 7 bases. Looked up from germline, CDR1 is LGHDT and CDR2 is YNNKEL (reference sequence). CDR3 DNA: TGTGCCAGCAGCCAAGGACAGGGGGGTCACGGGGAGCTGTTTTTT. This encodes CASSQGQGGHGELFF.

The CDR3 region is CASSQPTGSGVFPDTQYF. The CDR3 DNA follows: TGTGCCAGCAGCCAGCCCACAGGGTCTGGAGTTTTCCCAGATACGCAGTATTTT. The chain employs TRBV14 and TRBJ2-3, with D maybe TRBD1 (6 bases). The CDR3 has 18 amino acids. V dropped 3 bases and J dropped 4 bases, with 23 bases sitting between them. Per the germline V gene, CDR1 is SGHDN and CDR2 is FVKESK. Based on the CDR3 plus reference TRBV14 and TRBJ2-3, the full variable domain is EAGVTQFPSHSVIEKGQTVTLRCDPISGHDNLYWYRRVMGKEIKFLLHFVKESKQDESGMPNNRFLAERTGGTYSTLKVQPAELEDSGVYFCASSQPTGSGVFPDTQYFGPGTRLTVL.

V usage is TRBV20-1 and J usage is TRBJ2-1, with TRBD1 as a possible D gene (5 bases). The CDR3 loop spans 12 amino acids. CDR1 is DFQATT, CDR2 SNEGSKA, per germline (reference sequence). With 6 bases removed from V and 4 bases from J, the gap between germline ends came to 10 bases. The DNA for the CDR3 is TGCAGTGCAAACTCAGGGTACAATGAGCAGTTCTTC. This sequence encodes CSANSGYNEQFF.

This clonotype was counted only a few times. The DNA for the CDR3 is TGCGCCAGCAGCCCCGCGGACGGGGGCTCGGGTTCCGAGCAGTACTTC. Translating gives CASSPADGGSGSEQYF. The J gene is TRBJ2-7, the V gene TRBV4-1, with D perhaps assigned TRBD1 or TRBD2 (6 bases each). Germline CDR1 is MGHRA and CDR2 is YSYEKL. This CDR3 region has 16 residues. Trimming removed 4 bases at V and 6 bases at J, with 22 bases between.

This clonotype was seen many times. The rearrangement uses TRBV7-6 and TRBJ2-5, with 8 bases aligning to TRBD2. Looked up from germline, CDR1 is SGHVS and CDR2 is FNYEAQ. After removal of 3 bases from V and 1 base from J, the junction contained 13 bases not matched to a gene. The CDR3 consists of 18 residues. The CDR3 coding sequence is TGTGCCAGCAGCTTTTGGTCCGGGAGGGCCGACCTCCAAGAGACCCAGTACTTC. The encoded protein is CASSFWSGRADLQETQYF.

This clonotype has a count of ten or more. The genes are TRBV6-2 or TRBV6-3 and TRBJ1-1; no definite D call. The CDR3 covers 14 residues. V was pared by 6 bases and J by 0 bases, with 11 bases between. CDR1 is MNHEY, CDR2 SVGEGT, per germline. The CDR3 bases are TGTGCCAGCAGCTCACAGAGACTGAACACTGAAGCTTTCTTT. Its protein product is CASSSQRLNTEAFF.

This chain connects TRBV30 to TRBJ2-7; 7 nucleotides align to TRBD1. This CDR3 is 13 amino acids long. The V gene's germline CDR1 is GTSNPN and CDR2 SVGIG (reference sequence). Trimming at V came to 5 bases and at J to 2 bases, leaving 6 bases not matched to a gene. DNA of the CDR3: TGTGCCTGGGGACAGGACATACCCTACGAGCAGTACTTC. This sequence encodes CAWGQDIPYEQYF.

The chain combines TRBV18 with TRBJ2-1, with a possible D match to TRBD2 (6 bases). Germline CDR1 KGHSH, CDR2 LQKENI. CDR3 length equals 14 residues. The V end lost 7 bases, the J end lost 10 bases, and 20 bases lay between the germline ends. The CDR3 protein is CASFAGPAVREQFF. Written as DNA, the CDR3 is TGTGCCAGCTTTGCGGGACCCGCCGTCCGAGAGCAGTTCTTC.

This clonotype occurred many times. The chain couples TRBV6-2 or TRBV6-3 to TRBJ2-3; 13 nucleotides line up with TRBD2. The germline V gene has CDR1 MNHEY and CDR2 SVGEGT. J was trimmed by 4 bases and V by 2 bases; bases with no gene match: 3. CDR3 length equals 16 residues. The chain's CDR3 is CASSYRTSGGPDTQYF. The CDR3 DNA reads as TGTGCCAGCAGTTACCGGACTAGCGGGGGACCAGATACGCAGTATTTT.

The genes are TRBV11-2 and TRBJ1-2; 10 positions agree with TRBD1. The CDR3 runs to 18 residues. CDR1 is SGHAT, CDR2 FQNNGV, per germline. With V trimmed by 5 bases and J by 5 bases, 17 bases remained unmatched. The CDR3, as DNA: TGTGCCAGCAGCCCAGACCACCGGGACAGGGGTCCCCAGTATGGCTACACCTTC. It translates to CASSPDHRDRGPQYGYTF.

V is TRBV7-3 and J is TRBJ2-2, with D possibly TRBD1 on 6 matching bases. The CDR3 runs 20 residues. The V end lost 5 bases, the J end lost 0 bases, and 25 bases lay between the germline ends. The germline gives CDR1 SGHTA, CDR2 FQGTGA. The CDR3 bases are TGTGCCAGCAGCCCCCTAGTCCTGCAACACGGACAGACGAACACCGGGGAGCTGTTTTTT. Translation: CASSPLVLQHGQTNTGELFF.

This clonotype was observed a few times. V usage is TRBV9 and J usage is TRBJ2-3; the match to TRBD2 covers 15 bases. The ends lost 5 bases at V and 3 bases at J; junction bases unmatched: 13. The CDR3 runs 19 residues. Germline V CDR1 and CDR2: SGDLS, YYNGEE. This chain's CDR3 is CASSGTSGRIRIRTDTQYF. The CDR3 nucleotides read TGTGCCAGCAGTGGGACTAGCGGGAGGATCCGTATTCGAACAGATACGCAGTATTTT. The complete variable domain, with remaining parts taken from reference TRBV9 and TRBJ2-3, reads DSGVTQTPKHLITATGQRVTLRCSPRSGDLSVYWYQQSLDQGLQFLIQYYNGEERAKGNILERFSAQQFPDLHSELNLSSLELGDSALYFCASSGTSGRIRIRTDTQYFGPGTRLTVL.

This clonotype was observed a few times. The chain couples TRBV12-3 or TRBV12-4 to TRBJ2-2; 8 bases are a match to TRBD1. Trimming cost V 8 bases and J 4 bases; bases outside gene matches: 9. This CDR3 has 15 residues. The CDR3 coding sequence is TGTGCCAGCGGACCGACAGGGGTGGGCACCGGGGAGCTGTTTTTT. Translating gives CASGPTGVGTGELFF.

There are many counts of this clonotype. V gene TRBV7-8 combines with J gene TRBJ2-5; 12 nucleotides match TRBD2. The germline V gene encodes CDR1 SGHVS and CDR2 FQNEAQ. V shed 2 bases and J 4 bases; nucleotides not matched to a gene: 2. This CDR3 is built from 15 residues. The CDR3 region has the DNA TGTGCCAGCAGCTTATTACTAGCGGGGGGAGAGACCCAGTACTTC. Its translation: CASSLLLAGGETQYF.

CDR3 region: CASSQDAGTGAYNEQFF. CDR3 in DNA: TGTGCCAGCAGCCAAGATGCGGGCACAGGGGCCTACAATGAGCAGTTCTTC. The rearrangement links TRBV3-1 to TRBJ2-1, with 7 bases lining up with TRBD1. J gave up 2 bases and V 0 bases, and 7 bases lay outside the gene matches. Germline CDR1 reads LGHDT; CDR2 reads YNNKEL (reference sequence). This CDR3 contains 17 residues.

This clonotype showed up many times. The J gene is TRBJ2-7, the V gene TRBV11-2, with 8 bases identical to TRBD2. The CDR3 runs 13 residues. Germline trimming cut 3 bases from V and 4 bases from J; bases unmatched to any gene: 2. The germline V gene encodes CDR1 SGHAT and CDR2 FQNNGV. The chain's CDR3 is CASSFSGSYEQYF. The CDR3 region has the DNA TGTGCCAGCAGCTTCAGCGGGAGTTACGAGCAGTACTTC.

The rearrangement links TRBV28 to TRBJ1-2; unclear D gene. Trimming cost V 2 bases and J 6 bases, with 7 bases left between them. Germline CDR1 and CDR2: MDHEN and SYDVKM. CDR3 length equals 12 residues. CDR3 DNA sequence: TGTGCCAGCAGTTTAGGAGGCGATGGCTACACCTTC. It yields the protein CASSLGGDGYTF.

The V gene is TRBV28, the J gene TRBJ1-2; perhaps TRBD1 as D (6 bases). Germline CDR1 is MDHEN and CDR2 is SYDVKM. The CDR3 is 13 amino acids. V lost 5 bases and J lost 7, with 14 bases in between. The chain's CDR3 is CASSGGAASGYTF. CDR3 bases: TGTGCCAGCAGTGGGGGGGCCGCGAGTGGCTACACCTTC.

The genes are TRBV7-3 and TRBJ2-1, with 16 bases matching TRBD2. V shed 5 bases and J 8 bases; nucleotides not matched to a gene: 12. The CDR3 extends over 18 amino acids. Germline V gene data show CDR1 as SGHTA and CDR2 as FQGTGA. CDR3 DNA sequence: TGTGCCAGCAGCGTCACGGGACTAGCGGGGGGGCCGATGGATGAGCAGTTCTTC. Translated: CASSVTGLAGGPMDEQFF.

The chain is built from TRBV5-1 and TRBJ2-1, with D perhaps matching TRBD2 (6 bases). Germline CDR1 and CDR2: SGHRS and YFSETQ. V gave up 1 base and J gave up 8 bases, with 7 bases separating them. The CDR3 length is 12 residues. The CDR3 DNA follows: TGCGCCAGCAGCTTGAAGCGGGATGAGCAGTTCTTC. Residues: CASSLKRDEQFF.

This clonotype was detected only a few times. V and J are TRBV6-5 and TRBJ2-3; 7 nucleotides align to TRBD1. The CDR3 sequence is 15 residues long. CDR1 and CDR2 from the germline V gene are MNHEY and SVGAGI. The V segment lost 2 bases and the J segment 5 bases; nucleotides outside the gene matches: 7. CDR3 sequence reads: CASSYLGDSLDTQYF. CDR3 nucleotide sequence: TGTGCCAGCAGTTACCTTGGGGACAGCCTAGATACGCAGTATTTT.

This clonotype appeared a few times. Here the CDR3 reads CASSLEAQPQHF. The CDR3 DNA follows: TGTGCCAGCAGCCTGGAGGCTCAGCCCCAGCATTTT. The rearrangement uses TRBV7-9 and TRBJ1-5; D not certain. The CDR3 has 12 amino acids. V lost 5 bases to trimming and J lost 6 bases, with 8 bases between them. Looked up from germline, CDR1 is SEHNR and CDR2 is FQNEAQ (reference sequence). The full variable domain, in which reference TRBV7-9 and TRBJ1-5 provide the parts outside the CDR3, is DTGVSQNPRHKITKRGQNVTFRCDPISEHNRLYWYRQTLGQGPEFLTYFQNEAQLEKSRLLSDRFSAERPKGSFSTLEIQRTEQGDSAMYLCASSLEAQPQHFGDGTRLSIL.